One and the same sample provided the 8 T cell receptor beta chains below, sequenced in a study of blood T cell repertoires in COVID-19. The assay was immunoSEQ multiplex PCR, and TCRdb's table has in-frame clones only and misses some. The profile shows about 85,000 clones, roughly nine tenths of them singletons. Sequencing was done on a sample of peripheral blood. These receptors came from a man in his sixties with acute or convalescent COVID-19.

This chain links TRBV27 with TRBJ1-2, with 8 bases that match TRBD1. After removal of 7 bases from V and 4 bases from J, the junction contained 14 bases not matched to a gene. Per the germline V gene, CDR1 is MNHEY and CDR2 is SMNVEV (reference sequence). This CDR3 is built from 16 residues. CDR3 coding DNA: TGTGCCAGCACCAAAATCGGACAGGGTAGTTCCTATGGCTACACCTTC. Its protein is CASTKIGQGSSYGYTF.

For the CDR3, the DNA is TGCGCCAGCAGCGAGGGACAGGTGAGCTCTGGAAACACCATATATTTT. Translating gives CASSEGQVSSGNTIYF. The chain combines TRBV5-1 with TRBJ1-3, with TRBD1 identical over 8 bases. The CDR3 totals 16 residues. Germline values: CDR1 SGHRS, CDR2 YFSETQ. V was clipped by 4 bases and J by 0 bases; unmatched bases: 6.

J is TRBJ1-1 and V is TRBV29-1; no reliable D call. The CDR3 is 12 amino acids. The germline V gene encodes CDR1 SQVTM and CDR2 ANQGSEA. Deletions cut 3 bases from V and 2 bases from J, with 7 bases between. For the CDR3, the DNA is TGCAGCGTTGATATCTCCAACACTGAAGCTTTCTTT. Protein product: CSVDISNTEAFF.

The count of this clone is one. The chain recombines TRBV6-2 or TRBV6-3 with TRBJ1-5; possibly TRBD1 for D (5 bases). This CDR3 spans 15 amino acids. Trimming took 5 bases from V and 4 from J, leaving 15 bases between them. CDR1 is MNHEY and CDR2 is SVGEGT in the germline V gene. The CDR3 DNA reads as TGTGCCAGCAGTCTTCCCTCAAAGGGGAATCAGCCCCAGCATTTT. Its translation is CASSLPSKGNQPQHF.

Note on this clone: Other DNA sequences in the same sample also yield this CDR3. This chain connects TRBV30 to TRBJ1-3; D unresolved. CDR3 length: 12 amino acids. Germline CDR1 and CDR2: GTSNPN and SVGIG (reference sequence). Trimming removed 0 bases at V and 7 bases at J, with 7 bases between. Here the CDR3 reads CAWSVSGNTIYF. The CDR3 coding sequence is TGTGCCTGGAGTGTATCGGGGAACACCATATATTTT.

This chain links TRBV12-3 or TRBV12-4 with TRBJ1-2; weak D call: TRBD1 (5 bases). This CDR3 contains 13 residues. Trimming removed 5 bases at V and 4 bases at J, with 11 bases between. DNA of the CDR3: TGTGCCAGCAGTCGCAACGGGGGCTATGGCTACACCTTC. This encodes CASSRNGGYGYTF.

This sequence joins TRBV9 and TRBJ2-3; no definite D call. There are 14 residues in the CDR3. Germline CDR1 reads SGDLS; CDR2 reads YYNGEE. Between the trimmed V and J ends, which lost 0 bases and 0 bases, there was a span of 5 bases. The CDR3 here is CASSVEQSTDTQYF. The CDR3 nucleotides are TGTGCCAGCAGCGTAGAACAGAGCACAGATACGCAGTATTTT. Based on the CDR3 plus reference TRBV9 and TRBJ2-3, the full variable domain is DSGVTQTPKHLITATGQRVTLRCSPRSGDLSVYWYQQSLDQGLQFLIQYYNGEERAKGNILERFSAQQFPDLHSELNLSSLELGDSALYFCASSVEQSTDTQYFGPGTRLTVL.

To note about this clone: An end of the junction differs from the germline gene, which may be a read error. The chain carries TRBV24-1 and TRBJ2-5; TRBD2 matches at 9 bases. CDR3 length: 17 residues. Germline CDR1 KGHDR, CDR2 SFDVKD. As DNA, the CDR3 is TGTGCCACCAGTGTTTTGCGGGGGGGCCTTGGTATAGAGACCCAGTACTTC. This sequence encodes CATSVLRGGLGIETQYF.